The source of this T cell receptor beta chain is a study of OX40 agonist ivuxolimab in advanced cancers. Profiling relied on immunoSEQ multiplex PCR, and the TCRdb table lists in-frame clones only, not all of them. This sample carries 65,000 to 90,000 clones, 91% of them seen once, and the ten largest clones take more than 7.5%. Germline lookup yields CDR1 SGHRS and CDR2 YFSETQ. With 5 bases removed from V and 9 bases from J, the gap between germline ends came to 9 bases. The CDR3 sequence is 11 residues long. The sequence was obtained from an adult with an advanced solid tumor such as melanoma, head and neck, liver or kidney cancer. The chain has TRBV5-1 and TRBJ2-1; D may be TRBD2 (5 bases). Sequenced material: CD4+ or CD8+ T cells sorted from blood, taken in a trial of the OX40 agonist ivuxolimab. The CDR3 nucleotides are TGCGCCAGCAGGACGGCGGGTGAGCAGTTCTTC. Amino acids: CASRTAGEQFF.